The rows below give T cell receptor beta chains drawn from one sample of a study of blood T cell repertoires in COVID-19. Only in-frame clones appear in the TCRdb table, and some are missing; sequencing was by immunoSEQ multiplex PCR. The profile shows about 160,000 clones, 60% to 85% of them singletons. Sequenced material: peripheral blood. These receptors all come from a man aged 65 to 85 with acute or convalescent COVID-19. CDR3s include the opening cysteine and the closing phenylalanine or tryptophan. D genes are given only for firm matches. Clone size is not always given. Where it is, it says once, few, many or a class for expanded clones.

size	D	length	V	J	CDR3	DNA
NA	TRBD1	14	TRBV5-1	TRBJ2-7	CASSSGQIDYEQYF	TGCGCCAGCAGCTCGGGACAGATAGACTACGAGCAGTACTTC
NA	TRBD1	13	TRBV9	TRBJ1-2	CASQQGARNGYTF	TGTGCCAGCCAACAGGGGGCTAGGAATGGCTACACCTTC
few	NA	15	TRBV18	TRBJ1-4	CASSPGTRKNEKLFF	TGTGCCAGCTCACCAGGGACAAGGAAAAATGAAAAACTGTTTTTT
NA	NA	16	TRBV28	TRBJ2-1	CASSLFLGGGHNEQFF	TGTGCCAGCAGTTTGTTTTTAGGAGGAGGGCACAATGAGCAGTTCTTC
NA	NA	13	TRBV7-2	TRBJ2-7	CASSFGATYEQYF	TGTGCCAGCAGCTTTGGGGCAACCTACGAGCAGTACTTC
NA	NA	14	TRBV16	TRBJ1-6	CASSQSWGDAPLHF	TGTGCCAGCAGCCAATCGTGGGGGGACGCACCCCTCCACTTT
NA	NA	15	TRBV6-6	TRBJ2-7	CASSTRRAGAREQYF	TGTGCCAGCAGTACCCGGAGGGCGGGCGCCAGGGAGCAGTACTTC
NA	TRBD2	16	TRBV2	TRBJ2-1	CASREGTSGGYNEQFF	TGTGCCAGCAGAGAAGGGACTAGCGGGGGGTACAATGAGCAGTTCTTC
NA	TRBD1	14	TRBV5-6	TRBJ2-7	CASSRQGSSYEQYF	TGTGCCAGCAGCAGACAGGGGAGCTCCTACGAGCAGTACTTC
NA	NA	14	TRBV10-3	TRBJ2-1	CAISASGGGNEQFF	TGTGCCATCAGTGCTTCGGGGGGCGGGAATGAGCAGTTCTTC
NA	NA	14	TRBV13	TRBJ1-3	CASRIQGLGNTIYF	TGTGCCAGCAGAATACAGGGATTGGGAAACACCATATATTTT
NA	NA	14	TRBV6-1	TRBJ1-2	CASSEWGVGYGYTF	TGTGCCAGCAGTGAATGGGGGGTGGGATATGGCTACACCTTC
NA	NA	11	TRBV30	TRBJ1-1	CAWSVQTEAFF	TGTGCCTGGAGTGTACAAACAGAAGCTTTCTTT
NA	TRBD1	16	TRBV28	TRBJ2-7	CASSLGGTGVSYEQYF	TGTGCCAGCAGTTTAGGTGGGACAGGGGTCTCCTACGAGCAGTACTTC
NA	TRBD1	18	TRBV15	TRBJ1-1	CATSRDGPGQSMNTEAFF	TGTGCCACCAGCAGAGATGGACCGGGACAGTCAATGAACACTGAAGCTTTCTTT
NA	NA	18	TRBV5-1	TRBJ1-3	CASSLGQELFSRGNTIYF	TGCGCCAGCAGCTTGGGACAGGAGCTCTTCTCTCGCGGAAACACCATATATTTT
NA	NA	15	TRBV14	TRBJ2-7	CASSQVNQGRYEQYF	TGTGCCAGCAGCCAAGTTAATCAGGGGCGGTACGAGCAGTACTTC
once	TRBD1	13	TRBV28	TRBJ2-7	CASSSTGGYEQYF	TGTGCCAGCAGTTCGACAGGGGGGTACGAGCAGTACTTC
NA	TRBD2	16	TRBV28	TRBJ2-3	CASSPRTSGNRYTQYF	TGTGCCAGCAGTCCCCGGACTAGCGGGAATCGGTATACGCAGTATTTT
few	NA	15	TRBV10-1	TRBJ1-2	CASSETASSNYGYTF	TGCGCCAGCAGTGAAACCGCGTCGTCTAACTATGGCTACACCTTC
few	TRBD1	16	TRBV19	TRBJ1-1	CASIPRLGQGGTEAFF	TGTGCCAGCATACCCCGTTTGGGGCAGGGGGGCACTGAAGCTTTCTTT
NA	NA	18	TRBV21-1	TRBJ1-5	CASSKPNDQGWCNQPQHF	TGTGCCAGCAGTAAGCCAAATGATCAGGGGTGGTGCAATCAGCCCCAGCATTTT
NA	NA	16	TRBV27	TRBJ2-1	CASSSGADFSYNEQFF	TGTGCCAGCAGTTCGGGAGCGGACTTTTCCTACAATGAGCAGTTCTTC
NA	NA	15	TRBV11-3	TRBJ2-1	CASSPPGVSYNEQFF	TGTGCCAGCAGCCCCCCGGGGGTGTCCTACAATGAGCAGTTCTTC
NA	NA	16	TRBV19	TRBJ1-1	CASNNLAGAGYTEAFF	TGTGCCAGTAATAATTTGGCGGGCGCGGGCTACACTGAAGCTTTCTTT
NA	TRBD1	16	TRBV5-5	TRBJ1-2	CASSITGTGRVYGYTF	TGTGCCAGCAGCATTACCGGGACAGGGAGAGTGTATGGCTACACCTTC
NA	TRBD1	17	TRBV5-1	TRBJ2-3	CASSVSRTGPGTDTQYF	TGCGCCAGCAGCGTTAGCCGGACAGGCCCCGGCACAGATACGCAGTATTTT
NA	TRBD2	17	TRBV5-1	TRBJ2-3	CASSLGTSGANTDTQYF	TGCGCCAGCAGCTTGGGGACTAGCGGGGCGAACACAGATACGCAGTATTTT
NA	TRBD1	15	TRBV28	TRBJ2-7	CASSAPGTGSYEQYF	TGTGCCAGCAGTGCCCCCGGGACAGGTTCCTACGAGCAGTACTTC
NA	NA	15	TRBV6-5	TRBJ1-5	CASRTTGHVNQPQHF	TGTGCCAGCAGGACCACGGGACACGTCAATCAGCCCCAGCATTTT
NA	TRBD1	17	TRBV27	TRBJ2-7	CASSLTPPGQGLYEQYF	TGTGCCAGCAGTTTAACCCCTCCGGGACAGGGTCTGTACGAGCAGTACTTC
NA	TRBD1	16	TRBV5-6	TRBJ2-7	CASSFPGTGGSHEQYF	TGTGCCAGCAGCTTCCCCGGGACAGGGGGCTCCCACGAGCAGTACTTC
NA	NA	12	TRBV12-3/TRBV12-4	TRBJ2-7	CASSQGTYEQYF	TGTGCCAGCAGCCAGGGAACCTACGAGCAGTACTTC
NA	NA	13	TRBV10-1	TRBJ2-3	CASTQGPSDTQYF	TGCGCCAGCACCCAGGGCCCTTCAGATACGCAGTATTTT
NA	NA	17	TRBV12-5	TRBJ1-3	CASGLSTGTLSGNTIYF	TGTGCTAGTGGTTTGTCTACCGGGACACTCTCTGGAAACACCATATATTTT
NA	NA	15	TRBV5-1	TRBJ1-6	CASSGGSQTGSPLHF	TGCGCCAGCAGCGGCGGTTCTCAAACGGGGTCACCCCTCCACTTT
NA	TRBD2	14	TRBV30	TRBJ2-3	CAWKRGRAADTQYF	TGTGCCTGGAAACGCGGGAGGGCGGCAGATACGCAGTATTTT
NA	NA	16	TRBV27	TRBJ2-2	CASSLSREWLGGELFF	TGTGCCAGCAGTTTATCAAGGGAGTGGTTGGGCGGGGAGCTGTTTTTT
NA	TRBD2	15	TRBV7-3	TRBJ2-7	CASSLTSGGTYEQYF	TGTGCCAGCAGCCTTACTAGCGGGGGAACCTACGAGCAGTACTTC
NA	NA	15	TRBV7-6	TRBJ2-1	CASSLATGGDNEQFF	TGTGCCAGCAGCTTAGCTACAGGCGGGGACAATGAGCAGTTCTTC
NA	TRBD2	16	TRBV30	TRBJ2-3	CAWSVSGRAGADTQYF	TGTGCCTGGAGTGTTAGCGGGAGGGCCGGAGCAGATACGCAGTATTTT
NA	TRBD1	15	TRBV3-1/TRBV3-2	TRBJ2-1	CASSRDRTHYNEQFF	TGTGCCAGCAGCCGGGACAGGACCCACTACAATGAGCAGTTCTTC
NA	NA	14	TRBV30	TRBJ2-5	CAWSVAGARETQYF	TGTGCCTGGAGTGTGGCAGGGGCTCGGGAGACCCAGTACTTC
NA	NA	15	TRBV7-9	TRBJ1-4	CASSSKTATNEKLFF	TGTGCCAGCAGCTCGAAAACGGCAACTAATGAAAAACTGTTTTTT
NA	NA	13	TRBV18	TRBJ1-2	CASSPRGDYGYTF	TGTGCCAGCTCACCCCGGGGAGACTATGGCTACACCTTC
NA	TRBD2	17	TRBV5-1	TRBJ2-2	CASSLDSTSGNTGELFF	TGCGCCAGCAGCTTGGACTCAACTAGCGGGAACACCGGGGAGCTGTTTTTT
NA	NA	13	TRBV6-5	TRBJ2-7	CATWGRYSYEQYF	TGTGCCACCTGGGGCAGGTACTCCTACGAGCAGTACTTC
few	NA	14	TRBV19	TRBJ1-2	CASSPGVLLYGYTF	TGTGCCAGTTCGCCAGGGGTACTTCTCTATGGCTACACCTTC
NA	NA	16	TRBV18	TRBJ2-3	CASSPPNRVGPDTQYF	TGTGCCAGCTCACCACCCAACAGGGTCGGGCCAGATACGCAGTATTTT
NA	TRBD2	14	TRBV5-1	TRBJ2-2	CASSWTRGTGELFF	TGCGCCAGCAGCTGGACTAGGGGCACCGGGGAGCTGTTTTTT
NA	TRBD2	15	TRBV6-2/TRBV6-3	TRBJ2-7	CASSYGLAERYEQYF	TGTGCCAGCAGTTACGGGCTAGCGGAAAGATACGAGCAGTACTTC
NA	TRBD1	14	TRBV18	TRBJ1-1	CASSVGTGNTEAFF	TGTGCCAGCTCAGTCGGGACAGGGAACACTGAAGCTTTCTTT
NA	NA	15	TRBV15	TRBJ1-2	CATSRDRAGNGGYTF	TGTGCCACCAGCAGAGATAGGGCGGGGAATGGTGGCTACACCTTC